This passage covers 11 T cell receptor beta chains from one sample sequenced in a study of T cells in Graves' hyperthyroidism and ophthalmopathy. Researchers amplified the TCR beta CDR3 regions from RNA transcripts. HTBI primers drove first-round RT-PCR of the TCR CDR3. TCRdb reprocessed the multiplex PCR reads via MiXCR and lists one record per CDR3 protein. This table has 300,000 to 450,000 distinct CDR3 sequences, over 11% appearing once. The sequenced material came from blood. The source is a woman between 55 and 75 years old with Graves' hyperthyroidism.

This clonotype showed up many times. The V and J genes are TRBV2 and TRBJ2-3, with unresolved D. This CDR3 has 14 residues. Germline lookup yields CDR1 SNHLY and CDR2 FYNNEI. Trimming left V 4 bases short and J 4 bases short, with 12 bases between. The CDR3 coding sequence is TGTGCCAGCAGTGTTGAACTACTCGCAGATACGCAGTATTTT. Translation: CASSVELLADTQYF.

The chain uses TRBV3-1 and TRBJ2-1; maybe TRBD2 (6 bases). In germline, CDR1 is LGHDT, CDR2 YNNKEL (reference sequence). Trimming took off 4 bases at V and 7 bases at J, with 20 bases between the two ends. The CDR3 extends over 16 amino acids. CDR3: CASSPRPLLAPNEQFF. Here the CDR3 DNA reads TGTGCCAGCAGCCCTAGGCCACTCCTAGCGCCAAATGAGCAGTTCTTC.

Many counts were recorded for this clonotype. This chain connects TRBV12-3 or TRBV12-4 to TRBJ2-7; the D is unclear. The CDR3 has 13 amino acids. Trimming removed 1 base at V and 6 bases at J, with 10 bases between. The CDR3 DNA reads TGTGCCAGCAGTTTAGGCCTAGGGCTCGAGCAGTACTTC. Translated, it gives CASSLGLGLEQYF.

The chain couples TRBV18 to TRBJ2-1, with D uncertain. Trimming took 3 bases from V and 1 from J, leaving 4 bases between them. The CDR3 totals 13 residues. The V gene's germline CDR1 is KGHSH and CDR2 LQKENI. The CDR3, as DNA: TGTGCCAGCTCACCCGCGTCCTACAATGAGCAGTTCTTC. The encoded protein is CASSPASYNEQFF.

This clonotype was seen at least ten times. The rearrangement joins TRBV18 to TRBJ2-1; D assignment may be TRBD1 or TRBD2 (5 bases each). Germline loops: CDR1 KGHSH, CDR2 LQKENI. V lost 3 bases and J 5 bases, leaving 17 bases between the germline ends. The CDR3 is 16 residues long. The CDR3 here is CASSPFGTAGDNEQFF. CDR3 nucleotide sequence: TGTGCCAGCTCACCCTTCGGGACGGCTGGGGACAATGAGCAGTTCTTC.

This clonotype was found many times. This rearrangement joins TRBV12-3 or TRBV12-4 to TRBJ1-1; D unclear. Trimming cost V 3 bases and J 0 bases, with 20 bases left between them. This CDR3 has 18 residues. DNA for the CDR3: TGTGCCAGCAGTTTCGGCTCGAGAGGTCTCAGAGTGAACACTGAAGCTTTCTTT. Translated, it gives CASSFGSRGLRVNTEAFF.

This chain joins TRBV6-1 and TRBJ2-7, with D perhaps given as TRBD1 or TRBD2 (7 bases each). V gave up 5 bases and J gave up 9 bases, with 17 bases separating them. This CDR3 is built from 13 residues. Germline CDR1 is MNHNS and CDR2 is SASEGT. The CDR3 DNA follows: TGTGCCAGCAGTCAGGGGGGGGGCCGGGCGCAGTACTTC. The encoded protein is CASSQGGGRAQYF.

The CDR3 nucleotides are TGCAGTGCTAGTCGTGCGTCTGGACTAGCGGGACCGAGATTTGGGGATGAGCAGTTCTTC. Translating gives CSASRASGLAGPRFGDEQFF. The chain links TRBV20-1 to TRBJ2-1; 12 bases align to TRBD2. With V trimmed by 3 bases and J by 8 bases, 23 bases remained unmatched. CDR1 is DFQATT and CDR2 is SNEGSKA in the germline V gene (reference sequence). CDR3 length: 20 residues.

This clonotype was recorded many times. The rearrangement uses TRBV5-1 and TRBJ2-7; maybe TRBD1 (5 bases). V gave up 0 bases and J gave up 0 bases, with 10 bases separating them. Germline loops: CDR1 SGHRS, CDR2 YFSETQ. The CDR3 is 15 residues long. CDR3 DNA sequence: TGCGCCAGCAGCTTGGAGCCAGGGTCCTCCTACGAGCAGTACTTC. Protein sequence: CASSLEPGSSYEQYF. Based on the CDR3 plus reference TRBV5-1 and TRBJ2-7, the full variable domain is KAGVTQTPRYLIKTRGQQVTLSCSPISGHRSVSWYQQTPGQGLQFLFEYFSETQRNKGNFPGRFSGRQFSNSRSEMNVSTLELGDSALYLCASSLEPGSSYEQYFGPGTRLTVT.

Remarks on this clonotype: One base away lies a much larger clone, so this may be a sequencing read error. The gene calls are TRBV30 and TRBJ2-2; the D is unclear. With 1 base removed from V and 0 bases from J, the gap between germline ends came to 3 bases. The CDR3 has 13 amino acids. From germline, CDR1 is GTSNPN and CDR2 SVGIG (reference sequence). Here the CDR3 reads CAWSGANTGELFF. The CDR3 coding sequence is TGTGCCTGGAGTGGGGCGAACACCGGGGAGCTGTTTTTT. The full variable domain, in which reference TRBV30 and TRBJ2-2 provide the parts outside the CDR3, is SQTIHQWPATLVQPVGSPLSLECTVEGTSNPNLYWYRQAAGRGLQLLFYSVGIGQISSEVPQNLSASRPQDRQFILSSKKLLLSDSGFYLCAWSGANTGELFFGEGSRLTVL.

This clonotype has a count of ten or more. This chain connects TRBV2 to TRBJ2-1; no clear D gene. The CDR3 totals 14 residues. V lost 6 bases to trimming and J lost 7 bases, with 16 bases between them. Germline V CDR1 and CDR2: SNHLY, FYNNEI. This CDR3 reads CASRPGQYSNEQFF. CDR3 DNA: TGTGCCAGCAGACCTGGGCAGTATTCAAATGAGCAGTTCTTC.